This T cell receptor (beta chain) comes out of a study of blood T cells in healthy people across ages. Every donor contributed roughly 10 milliliters of peripheral blood by blood draw. V lost 2 bases and J lost 1; bases outside the gene matches: 7. CDR1 is DFQATT and CDR2 is SNEGSKA in the germline V gene (reference sequence). CDR3 size: 16 residues. For the second PCR, which ran for roughly 6 to 11 cycles, a sample-barcoded 5' primer and a J-beta primer mix were used. Paired-end reads containing CDR3 totaled no fewer than 3 million for each sample. Each CDR3 protein gets one entry after TCRdb re-called the 5' RACE reads with MiXCR. The repertoire holds around 650,000 distinct CDR3 sequences, roughly 32% seen once, with 15% to 17% in the top ten. Study-wide points: Age showed a roughly linear inverse relationship with TCR beta diversity per million T cells.

This clonotype has at least ten counts. Its antigen is unidentified. The chain is built from TRBV20-1 and TRBJ2-3; 9 bases are shared with TRBD2. The sequenced sample was blood. The receptor's source is a woman aged 80 or over in good health. The CDR3 region is CSARRLERGGTDTQYF. The DNA of the CDR3 is TGCAGTGCTAGAAGATTAGAGCGGGGGGGCACAGATACGCAGTATTTT.